This TCR beta chain is drawn from a study of T cells in localized non-small cell lung cancer (dated by TCRdb to between 2020 and 2021). Looking at the study overall: The study examined T cell repertoires in 236 patients with early-stage NSCLC and compared tumors with uninvolved tumor-adjacent lungs. The cohort was made up of approximately 250 treatment-naive NSCLC patients whose localized lung tumors had been resected. NSCLC patients had a mean age of around 61 years, and 129 were male and over 85 female.

TCR beta CDR3 regions were sequenced from DNA using the immunoSEQ Assay. The authors' pipeline ran thus. T cell density was computed as TCR beta template counts normalized to usable DNA estimated by amplifying housekeeping genes. The preseqR package was used to estimate richness by extrapolating to 400,000 templates for PBMC samples and to 120,000 templates for tissue samples. Clonality was calculated as one minus Pielou's evenness. Differential abundance testing on productive amino-acid clonotypes, with a minimum total count of 5 and an alpha of 0.1, was used to identify tissue-enriched TCRs. The Jaccard Index and the Morisita Overlap Index were used to measure how much the repertoires overlapped between compartments. GLIPH grouped TCR beta CDR3s together with public tetramer-defined viral CDR3s, and a viral motif had to include at least three viral sequences and show V-gene enrichment. Entries here come from immuneACCESS through TCRdb and include only in-frame sequences with V and J called. Some clones fail to appear in such tables; in the studies checked, an unresolved V gene covers under half of the shortfall, and the cause of the remainder is unknown. V and J calls and clone size come straight from that table; D and trimming were deduced from the DNA. In all, the sample holds about 3,300 clones, and about 30% of those were seen once. Together, the top ten hold around 15% of the sample.

This clone is regarded as medium-sized (0.01 to 0.1%). No antigen is known for it. Per-nucleotide qualities are absent, and no much larger clonotype sits a single base away. The CDR3 spans 14 residues, from the cysteine through the phenylalanine. Only CDR3 DNA remains: 42 bases, in frame from the first base. Here V drops 5 bases and J drops 8 bases, and the junction holds 8 bases not matched to any gene. CDR1 SGHNT and CDR2 YENEEA are derived from the germline V gene. Study-wide findings and limitations: Uninvolved tumor-adjacent lung showed the highest T cell clonality, higher than tumor, which suggests more focused antigenic responses in the adjacent lung. Higher T cell density in blood was associated with longer overall survival, whereas higher clonality in adjacent lung was associated with shorter survival. Because of the exploratory design, TCR variables were selected using unadjusted p-values without false-discovery rate correction. Multi-region tumor sequencing was not performed, so intratumor heterogeneity could not be excluded. Of the top 100 tumor clones, a median of roughly 56 were detected in paired uninvolved adjacent lung; approximately 30 were also among that lung's top 100.

At diagnosis, peripheral blood, uninvolved tumor-adjacent lung and tumor were collected and stored as a combination of fresh-frozen and FFPE material. The TCR sequence derives from a male donor aged 60 or older with stage I lung adenocarcinoma. The rearranged chain carries TRBV11-3 and TRBJ1-4, and 7 junctional nucleotides match TRBD1. The sample was lung tumor tissue, taken before any cancer treatment. The CDR3 in this case is CASSLGQTLEKLFF. Read as DNA, the sequence is TGTGCCAGCAGCCTGGGACAGACCCTCGAAAAACTGTTTTTT.